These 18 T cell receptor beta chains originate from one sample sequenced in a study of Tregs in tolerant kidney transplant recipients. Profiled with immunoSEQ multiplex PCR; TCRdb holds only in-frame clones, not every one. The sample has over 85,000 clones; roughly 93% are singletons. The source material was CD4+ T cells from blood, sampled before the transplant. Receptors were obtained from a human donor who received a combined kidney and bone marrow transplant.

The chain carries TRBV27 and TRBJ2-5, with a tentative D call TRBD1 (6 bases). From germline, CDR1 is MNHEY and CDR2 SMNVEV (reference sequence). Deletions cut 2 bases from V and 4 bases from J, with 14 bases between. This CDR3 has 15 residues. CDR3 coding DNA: TGTGCCAGCAGTTTACACAGGGCAGGAGGAGAGACCCAGTACTTC. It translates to CASSLHRAGGETQYF.

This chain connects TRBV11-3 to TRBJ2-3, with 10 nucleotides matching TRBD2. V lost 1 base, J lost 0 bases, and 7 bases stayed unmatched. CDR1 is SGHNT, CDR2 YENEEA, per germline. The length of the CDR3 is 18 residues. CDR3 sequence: CASSLAAGGLFSTDTQYF. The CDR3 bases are TGTGCCAGCAGCTTAGCAGCGGGGGGGCTCTTCAGCACAGATACGCAGTATTTT.

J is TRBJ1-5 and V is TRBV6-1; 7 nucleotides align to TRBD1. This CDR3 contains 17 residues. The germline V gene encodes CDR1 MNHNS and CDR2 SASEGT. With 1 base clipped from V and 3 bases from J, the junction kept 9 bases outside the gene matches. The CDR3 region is CASSEDRLDRPNQPQHF. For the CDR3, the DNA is TGTGCCAGCAGTGAAGATCGATTGGACAGGCCCAATCAGCCCCAGCATTTT.

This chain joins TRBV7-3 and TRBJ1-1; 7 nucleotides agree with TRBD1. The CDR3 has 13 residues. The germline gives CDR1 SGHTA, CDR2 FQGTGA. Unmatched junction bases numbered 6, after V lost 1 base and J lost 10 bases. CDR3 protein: CASSLNQQGPAFF. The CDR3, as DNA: TGTGCCAGCAGCTTAAACCAACAGGGGCCAGCTTTCTTT.

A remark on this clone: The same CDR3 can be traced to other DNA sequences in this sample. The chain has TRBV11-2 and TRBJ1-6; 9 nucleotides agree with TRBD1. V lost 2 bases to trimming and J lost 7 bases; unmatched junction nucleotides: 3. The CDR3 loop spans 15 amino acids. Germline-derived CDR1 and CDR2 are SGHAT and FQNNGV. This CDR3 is CASSLTGQGNSPLHF. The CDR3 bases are TGTGCCAGCAGCTTAACAGGACAGGGGAATTCACCCCTCCACTTT.

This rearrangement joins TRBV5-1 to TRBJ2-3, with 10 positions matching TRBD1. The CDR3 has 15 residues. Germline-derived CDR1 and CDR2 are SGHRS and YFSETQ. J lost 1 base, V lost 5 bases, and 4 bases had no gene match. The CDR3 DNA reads TGCGCCAGCAGGACAGGGGGCGCGGGCACAGATACGCAGTATTTT. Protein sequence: CASRTGGAGTDTQYF.

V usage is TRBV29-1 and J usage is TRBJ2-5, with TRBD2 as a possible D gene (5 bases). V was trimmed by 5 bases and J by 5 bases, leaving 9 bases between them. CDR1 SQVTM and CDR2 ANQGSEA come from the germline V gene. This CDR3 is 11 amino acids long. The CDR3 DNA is TGCAGCGTTAGAGGGATGGAGACCCAGTACTTC. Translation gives CSVRGMETQYF.

Here the CDR3 DNA reads TGTGCCAGCAGCCGGACAGGGACCGAGCAGTACTTC. Residues: CASSRTGTEQYF. This chain uses TRBV5-4 with TRBJ2-7; 8 bases align to TRBD1. The junction had 3 bases not matched to a gene; V was cut back by 4 bases and J by 6 bases. The germline V gene has CDR1 SGHNT and CDR2 YYREEE (reference sequence). The CDR3 spans 12 residues.

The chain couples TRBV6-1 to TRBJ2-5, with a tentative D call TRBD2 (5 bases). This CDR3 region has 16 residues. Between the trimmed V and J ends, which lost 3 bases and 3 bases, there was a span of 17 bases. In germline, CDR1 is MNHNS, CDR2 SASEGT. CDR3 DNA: TGTGCCAGCAGTGAGTTTTGGCGGGTCTCAAAAGAGACCCAGTACTTC. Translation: CASSEFWRVSKETQYF.

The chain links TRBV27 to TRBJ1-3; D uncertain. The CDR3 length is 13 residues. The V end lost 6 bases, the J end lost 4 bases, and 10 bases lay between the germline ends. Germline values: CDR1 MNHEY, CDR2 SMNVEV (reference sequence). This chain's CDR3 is CASRKRRGNTIYF. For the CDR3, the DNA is TGTGCCAGCAGAAAACGCAGGGGAAACACCATATATTTT.

Written as DNA, the CDR3 is TGTGCCTGGAGTGTACGCTCAGGGGGCCTTGGCTACACCTTC. This translates into CAWSVRSGGLGYTF. This rearrangement joins TRBV30 to TRBJ1-2, with TRBD1 matching 8 bases. Germline CDR1 is GTSNPN and CDR2 is SVGIG (reference sequence). Trimming at V came to 0 bases and at J to 7 bases, leaving 7 bases not matched to a gene. The CDR3 length is 14 residues.

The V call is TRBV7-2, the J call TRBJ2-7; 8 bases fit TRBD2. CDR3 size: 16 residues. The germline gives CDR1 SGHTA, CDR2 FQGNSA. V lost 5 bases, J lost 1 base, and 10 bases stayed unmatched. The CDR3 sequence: CASSVVGGASSYEQYF. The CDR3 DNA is TGTGCCAGCAGCGTAGTCGGGGGGGCTTCGTCCTACGAGCAGTACTTC.

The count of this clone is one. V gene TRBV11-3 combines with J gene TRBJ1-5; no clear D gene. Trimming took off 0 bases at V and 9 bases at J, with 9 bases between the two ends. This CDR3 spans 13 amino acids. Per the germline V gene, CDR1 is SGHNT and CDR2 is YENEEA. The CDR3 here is CASSLDSGRPQHF. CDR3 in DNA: TGTGCCAGCAGCTTAGATAGTGGGCGGCCCCAGCATTTT.

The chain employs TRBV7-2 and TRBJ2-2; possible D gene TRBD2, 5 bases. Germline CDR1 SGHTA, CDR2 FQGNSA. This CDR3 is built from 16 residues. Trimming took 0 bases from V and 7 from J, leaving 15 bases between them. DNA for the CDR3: TGTGCCAGCAGCTTAGCTGCGGGCCTATACTTCGGGGAGCTGTTTTTT. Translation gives CASSLAAGLYFGELFF.

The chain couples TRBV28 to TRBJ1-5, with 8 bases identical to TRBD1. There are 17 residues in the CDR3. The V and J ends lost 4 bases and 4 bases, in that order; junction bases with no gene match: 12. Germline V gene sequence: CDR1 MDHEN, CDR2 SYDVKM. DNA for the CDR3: TGTGCCAGCAGTTCCCTAACACGGACAGGGAGGAATCAGCCCCAGCATTTT. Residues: CASSSLTRTGRNQPQHF.

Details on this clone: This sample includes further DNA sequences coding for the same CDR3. CDR3 protein: CASSINTGQGEKLFF. The CDR3 DNA reads as TGTGCCAGCAGCATAAACACAGGGCAGGGAGAAAAACTGTTTTTT. The chain has TRBV7-6 and TRBJ1-4; D perhaps matches TRBD1 (6 bases). Germline assignment: CDR1 SGHVS and CDR2 FNYEAQ. The CDR3 has 15 residues. Trimming left V 5 bases short and J 8 bases short, with 18 bases between.

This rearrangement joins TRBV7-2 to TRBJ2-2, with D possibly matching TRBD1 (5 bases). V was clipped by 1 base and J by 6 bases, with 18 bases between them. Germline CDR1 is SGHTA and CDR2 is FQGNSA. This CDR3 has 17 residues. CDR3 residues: CASSLEQEKLLSGELFF. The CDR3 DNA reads TGTGCCAGCAGCTTAGAACAGGAAAAGTTGTTGTCCGGGGAGCTGTTTTTT.

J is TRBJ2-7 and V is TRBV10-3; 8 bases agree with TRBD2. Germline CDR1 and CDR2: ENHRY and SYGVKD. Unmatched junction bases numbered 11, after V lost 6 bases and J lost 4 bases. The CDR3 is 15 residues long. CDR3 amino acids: CAISGPGLGYYEQYF. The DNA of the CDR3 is TGTGCCATCAGCGGACCGGGACTAGGGTATTACGAGCAGTACTTC.